This TCR beta chain was profiled in a study of blood T cell repertoires in COVID-19. Study background: Some COVID-19 samples were acute and others convalescent; all came from the United States, Italy and Spain. T cells, B-cell-depleted T cells, or PBMCs supplied cDNA or gDNA.

Repertoires were generated with immunoSEQ multiplex PCR, while TCRdb's copy carries only in-frame clones and drops some. Of over 150,000 clones in the sample, approximately 85% are singletons; the top ten hold 6.2%. The CDR3 contains 14 residues. V gave up 3 bases and J gave up 4 bases, with 10 bases separating them. CDR1 is DFQATT, CDR2 SNEGSKA, per germline (reference sequence). Clinical history reported by participants formed the basis on which cohorts were assigned. This chain uses TRBV20-1 with TRBJ2-6; D not certain. The receptor was isolated from a man in his forties who had recovered from COVID-19. Sequencing was carried out using PBMCs or T cells enriched from blood (not recorded which). CDR3 residues: CSASKLTGANVLTF. The CDR3 DNA follows: TGCAGTGCTAGTAAGCTCACCGGGGCCAACGTCCTGACTTTC.